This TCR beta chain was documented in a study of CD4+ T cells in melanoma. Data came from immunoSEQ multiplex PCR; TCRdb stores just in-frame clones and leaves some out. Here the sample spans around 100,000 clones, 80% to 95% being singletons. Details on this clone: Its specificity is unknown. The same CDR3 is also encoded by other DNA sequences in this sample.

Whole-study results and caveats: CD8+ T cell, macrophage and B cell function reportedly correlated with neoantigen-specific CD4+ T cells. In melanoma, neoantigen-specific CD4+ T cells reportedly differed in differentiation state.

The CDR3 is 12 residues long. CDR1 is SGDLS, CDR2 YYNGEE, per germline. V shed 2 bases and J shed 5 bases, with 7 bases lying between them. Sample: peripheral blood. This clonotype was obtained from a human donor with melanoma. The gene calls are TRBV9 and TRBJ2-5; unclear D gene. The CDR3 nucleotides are TGTGCCAGCAGCGTCCTGGGGGAGACCCAGTACTTC. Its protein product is CASSVLGETQYF.